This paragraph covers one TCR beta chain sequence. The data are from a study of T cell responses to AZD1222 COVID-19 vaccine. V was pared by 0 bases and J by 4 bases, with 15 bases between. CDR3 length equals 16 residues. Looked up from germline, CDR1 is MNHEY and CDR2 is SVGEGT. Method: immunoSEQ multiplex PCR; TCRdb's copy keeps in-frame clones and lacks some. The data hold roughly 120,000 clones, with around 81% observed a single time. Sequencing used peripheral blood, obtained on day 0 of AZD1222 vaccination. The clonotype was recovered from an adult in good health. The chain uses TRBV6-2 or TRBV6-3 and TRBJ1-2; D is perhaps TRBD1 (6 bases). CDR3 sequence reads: CASSYSRTGAVYGYTF. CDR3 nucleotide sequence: TGTGCCAGCAGTTACTCGCGGACGGGGGCGGTCTATGGCTACACCTTC.